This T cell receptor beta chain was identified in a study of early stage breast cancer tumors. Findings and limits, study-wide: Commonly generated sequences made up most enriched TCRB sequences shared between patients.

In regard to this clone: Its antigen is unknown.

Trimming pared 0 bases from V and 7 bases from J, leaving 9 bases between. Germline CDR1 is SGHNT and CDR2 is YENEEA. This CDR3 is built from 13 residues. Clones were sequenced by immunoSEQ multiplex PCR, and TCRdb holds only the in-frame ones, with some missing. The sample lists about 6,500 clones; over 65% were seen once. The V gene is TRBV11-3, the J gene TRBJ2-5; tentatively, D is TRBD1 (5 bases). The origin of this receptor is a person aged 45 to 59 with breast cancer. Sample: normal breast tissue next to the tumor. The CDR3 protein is CASSLDGQGTQYF. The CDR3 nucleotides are TGTGCCAGCAGCTTAGATGGGCAGGGGACCCAGTACTTC.